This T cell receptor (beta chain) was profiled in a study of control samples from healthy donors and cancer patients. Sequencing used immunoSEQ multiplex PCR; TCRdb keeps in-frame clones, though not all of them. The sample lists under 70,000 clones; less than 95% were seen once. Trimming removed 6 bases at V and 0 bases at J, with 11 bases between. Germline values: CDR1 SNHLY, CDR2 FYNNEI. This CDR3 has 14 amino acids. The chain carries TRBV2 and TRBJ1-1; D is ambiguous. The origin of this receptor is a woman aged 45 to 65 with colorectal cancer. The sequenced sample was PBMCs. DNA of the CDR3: TGTGCCAGCAGACCCGGGTTGGTGAACACTGAAGCTTTCTTT. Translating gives CASRPGLVNTEAFF. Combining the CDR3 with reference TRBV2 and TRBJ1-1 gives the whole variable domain EPEVTQTPSHQVTQMGQEVILRCVPISNHLYFYWYRQILGQKVEFLVSFYNNEISEKSEIFDDQFSVERPDGSNFTLKIRSTKLEDSAMYFCASRPGLVNTEAFFGQGTRLTVV.